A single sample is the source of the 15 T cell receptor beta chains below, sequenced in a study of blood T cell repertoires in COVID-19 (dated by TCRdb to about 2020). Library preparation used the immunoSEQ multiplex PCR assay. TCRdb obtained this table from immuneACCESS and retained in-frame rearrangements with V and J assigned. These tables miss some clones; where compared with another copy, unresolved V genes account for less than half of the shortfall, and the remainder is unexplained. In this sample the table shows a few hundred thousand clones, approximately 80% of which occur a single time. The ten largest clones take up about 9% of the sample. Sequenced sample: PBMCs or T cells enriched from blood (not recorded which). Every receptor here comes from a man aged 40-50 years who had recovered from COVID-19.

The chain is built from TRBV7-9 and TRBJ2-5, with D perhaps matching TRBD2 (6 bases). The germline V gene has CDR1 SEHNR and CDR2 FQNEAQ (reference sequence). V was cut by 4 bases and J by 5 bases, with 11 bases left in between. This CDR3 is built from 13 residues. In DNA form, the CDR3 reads TGTGCCAGCAGCTCCTATGGAGGGGAGACCCAGTACTTC. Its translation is CASSSYGGETQYF.

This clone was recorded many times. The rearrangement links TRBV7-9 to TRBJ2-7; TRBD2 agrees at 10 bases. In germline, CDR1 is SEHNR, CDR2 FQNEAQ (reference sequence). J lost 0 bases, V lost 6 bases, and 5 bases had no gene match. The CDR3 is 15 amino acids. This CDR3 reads CASRDIAGGSYEQYF. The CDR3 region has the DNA TGTGCCAGCAGGGATATAGCGGGAGGCTCCTACGAGCAGTACTTC. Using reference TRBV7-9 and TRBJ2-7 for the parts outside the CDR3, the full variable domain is DTGVSQNPRHKITKRGQNVTFRCDPISEHNRLYWYRQTLGQGPEFLTYFQNEAQLEKSRLLSDRFSAERPKGSFSTLEIQRTEQGDSAMYLCASRDIAGGSYEQYFGPGTRLTVT.

In nucleotides, the CDR3 is TGTGCCAGCAGCCTAAGAGGGAGAACTGAAGCTTTCTTT. This encodes CASSLRGRTEAFF. V and J are TRBV7-3 and TRBJ1-1; D gene ambiguous. Germline V gene sequence: CDR1 SGHTA, CDR2 FQGTGA. V was clipped by 5 bases and J by 5 bases, with 12 bases between them. The length of the CDR3 is 13 residues.

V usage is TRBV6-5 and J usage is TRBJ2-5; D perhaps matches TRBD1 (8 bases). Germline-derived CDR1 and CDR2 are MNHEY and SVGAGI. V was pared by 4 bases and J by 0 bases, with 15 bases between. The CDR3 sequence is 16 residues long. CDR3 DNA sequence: TGTGCCAGCAGTTCCGGACAGGGAGGGTACCAAGAGACCCAGTACTTC. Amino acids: CASSSGQGGYQETQYF.

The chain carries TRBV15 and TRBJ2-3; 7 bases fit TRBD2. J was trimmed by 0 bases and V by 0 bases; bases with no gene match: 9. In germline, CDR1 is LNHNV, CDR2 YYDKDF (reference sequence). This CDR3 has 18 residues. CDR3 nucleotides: TGTGCCACCAGCAGAGATAGGATGGGCGGGAGAAGCACAGATACGCAGTATTTT. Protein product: CATSRDRMGGRSTDTQYF.

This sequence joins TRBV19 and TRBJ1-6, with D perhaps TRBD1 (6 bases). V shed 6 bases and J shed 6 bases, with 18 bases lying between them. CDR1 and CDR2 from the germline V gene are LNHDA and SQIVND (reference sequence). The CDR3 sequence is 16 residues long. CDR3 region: CASRNRGHDFNSPLHF. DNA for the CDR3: TGTGCCAGTAGAAATCGGGGACACGATTTTAATTCACCCCTCCACTTT.

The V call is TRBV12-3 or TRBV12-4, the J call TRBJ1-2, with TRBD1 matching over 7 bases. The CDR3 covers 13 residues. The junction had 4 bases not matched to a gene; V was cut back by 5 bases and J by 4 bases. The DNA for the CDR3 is TGTGCCAGCAGTGGGGGGACAGTCTATGGCTACACCTTC. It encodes CASSGGTVYGYTF.

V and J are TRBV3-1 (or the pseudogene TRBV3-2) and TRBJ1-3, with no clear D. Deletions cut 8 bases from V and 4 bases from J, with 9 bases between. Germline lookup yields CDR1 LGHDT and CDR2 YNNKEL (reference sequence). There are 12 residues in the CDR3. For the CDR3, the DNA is TGTGCCAGCTGCCCCGGGGGAAACACCATATATTTT. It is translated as CASCPGGNTIYF.

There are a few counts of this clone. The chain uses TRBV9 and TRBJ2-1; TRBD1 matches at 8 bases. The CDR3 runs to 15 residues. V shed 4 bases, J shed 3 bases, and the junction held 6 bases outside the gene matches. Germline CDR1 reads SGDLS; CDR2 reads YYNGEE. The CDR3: CASSPTGANYNEQFF. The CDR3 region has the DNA TGTGCCAGCAGCCCGACAGGGGCTAACTACAATGAGCAGTTCTTC.

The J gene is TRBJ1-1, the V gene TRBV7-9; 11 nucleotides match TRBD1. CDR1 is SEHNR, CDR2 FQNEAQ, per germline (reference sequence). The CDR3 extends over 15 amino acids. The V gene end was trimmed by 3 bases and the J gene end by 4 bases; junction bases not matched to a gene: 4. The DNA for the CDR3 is TGTGCCAGCAGCTTTACCGGGACAGGGGGCACTGAAGCTTTCTTT. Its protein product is CASSFTGTGGTEAFF.

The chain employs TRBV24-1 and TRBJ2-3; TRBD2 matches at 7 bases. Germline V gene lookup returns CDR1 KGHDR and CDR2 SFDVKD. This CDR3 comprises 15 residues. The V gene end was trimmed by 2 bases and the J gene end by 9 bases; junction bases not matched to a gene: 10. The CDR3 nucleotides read TGTGCCACCAGTGATTCGCGGGAGCTCCATGGGACGCAGTATTTT. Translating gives CATSDSRELHGTQYF.

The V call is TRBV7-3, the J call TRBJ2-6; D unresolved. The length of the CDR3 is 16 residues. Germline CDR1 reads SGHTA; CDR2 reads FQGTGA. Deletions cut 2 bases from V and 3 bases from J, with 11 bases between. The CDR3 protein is CASSLAPIGGANVLTF. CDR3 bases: TGTGCCAGCAGCTTAGCCCCGATCGGTGGGGCCAACGTCCTGACTTTC.

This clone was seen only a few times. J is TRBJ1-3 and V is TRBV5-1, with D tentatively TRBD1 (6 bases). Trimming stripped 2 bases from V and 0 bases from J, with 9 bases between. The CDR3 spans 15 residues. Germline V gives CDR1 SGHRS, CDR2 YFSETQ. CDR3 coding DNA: TGCGCCAGCAGCTTCGACAGGAGCTCTGGAAACACCATATATTTT. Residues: CASSFDRSSGNTIYF.

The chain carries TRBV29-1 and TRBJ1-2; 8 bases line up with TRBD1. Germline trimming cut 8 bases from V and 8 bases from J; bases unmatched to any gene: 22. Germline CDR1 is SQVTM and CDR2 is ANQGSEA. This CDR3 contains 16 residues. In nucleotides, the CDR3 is TGCAGCCACTCATTGGGGGGGCAGGGGGCACGTGGCGGCTACACCTTC. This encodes CSHSLGGQGARGGYTF.

The CDR3 bases are TGCGCCAGCAGCTTAGGAACAGGGACCTACAATGAGCAGTTCTTC. The encoded protein is CASSLGTGTYNEQFF. The V and J genes are TRBV5-1 and TRBJ2-1, with a weak D call TRBD1 (6 bases). Germline CDR1 is SGHRS and CDR2 is YFSETQ. The CDR3 has 15 amino acids. The germline V and J ends were trimmed by 2 bases and 2 bases, with 11 bases remaining between them.